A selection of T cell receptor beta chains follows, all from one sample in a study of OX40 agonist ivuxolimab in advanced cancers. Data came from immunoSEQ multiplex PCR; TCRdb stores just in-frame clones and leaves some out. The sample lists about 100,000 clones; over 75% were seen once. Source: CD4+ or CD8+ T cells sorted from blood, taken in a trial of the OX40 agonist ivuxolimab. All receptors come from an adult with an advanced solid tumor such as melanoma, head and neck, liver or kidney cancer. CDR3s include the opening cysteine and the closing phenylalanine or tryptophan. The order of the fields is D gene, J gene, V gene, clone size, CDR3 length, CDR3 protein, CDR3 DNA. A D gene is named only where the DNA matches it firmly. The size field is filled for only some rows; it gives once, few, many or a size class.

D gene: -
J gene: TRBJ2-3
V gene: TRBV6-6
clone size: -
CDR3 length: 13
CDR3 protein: CASSYSWGDTQYF
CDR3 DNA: TGTGCCAGCAGTTACTCTTGGGGGGATACGCAGTATTTT

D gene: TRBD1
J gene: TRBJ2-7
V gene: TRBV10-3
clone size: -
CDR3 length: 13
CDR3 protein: CATLDRAGGEQYF
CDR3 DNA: TGTGCCACCCTGGACAGGGCAGGCGGCGAGCAGTACTTC

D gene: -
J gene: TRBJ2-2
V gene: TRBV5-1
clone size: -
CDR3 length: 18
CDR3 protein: CASSLARTAFSNTGELFF
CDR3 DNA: TGCGCCAGCAGCTTGGCCAGGACAGCTTTTTCGAACACCGGGGAGCTGTTTTTT

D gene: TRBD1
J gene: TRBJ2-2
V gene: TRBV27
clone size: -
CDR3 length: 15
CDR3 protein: CASRNRDRGFGELFF
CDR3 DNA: TGTGCCAGCAGGAACCGGGACAGGGGTTTCGGGGAGCTGTTTTTT

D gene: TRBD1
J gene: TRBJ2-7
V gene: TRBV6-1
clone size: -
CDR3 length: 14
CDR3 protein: CASNLAGGNYEQYF
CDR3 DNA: TGTGCCAGCAACCTGGCAGGGGGAAACTACGAGCAGTACTTC

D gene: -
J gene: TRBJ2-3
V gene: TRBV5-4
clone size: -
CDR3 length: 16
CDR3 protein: CASSLAGRHKADTQYF
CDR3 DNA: TGTGCCAGCAGCTTGGCGGGGAGACACAAGGCAGATACGCAGTATTTT

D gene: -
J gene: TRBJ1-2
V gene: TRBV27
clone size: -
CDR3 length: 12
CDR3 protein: CASSLSGGGYTF
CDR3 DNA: TGTGCCAGCAGTTTATCGGGGGGGGGCTACACCTTC

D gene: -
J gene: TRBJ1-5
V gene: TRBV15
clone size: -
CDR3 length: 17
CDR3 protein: CATSRDLRDSSNQPQHF
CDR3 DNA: TGTGCCACCAGCAGAGATTTACGGGACTCAAGCAATCAGCCCCAGCATTTT

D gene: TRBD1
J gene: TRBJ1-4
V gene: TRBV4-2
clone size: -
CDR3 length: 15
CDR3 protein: CASSQEDRVNEKLFF
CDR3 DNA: TGTGCCAGCAGCCAAGAAGACAGGGTGAATGAAAAACTGTTTTTT

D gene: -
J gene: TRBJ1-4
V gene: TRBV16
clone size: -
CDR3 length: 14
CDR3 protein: CASSQDRGREKLFF
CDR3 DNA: TGTGCCAGCAGCCAAGATAGAGGGCGTGAAAAACTGTTTTTT

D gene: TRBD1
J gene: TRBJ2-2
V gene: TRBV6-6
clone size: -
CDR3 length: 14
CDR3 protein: CASSRRQGFGELFF
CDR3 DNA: TGTGCCAGCAGCCGGCGACAGGGGTTCGGGGAGCTGTTTTTT

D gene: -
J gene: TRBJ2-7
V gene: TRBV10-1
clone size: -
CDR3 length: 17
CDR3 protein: CARSPGVGPMPSYEQYF
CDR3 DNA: TGCGCCAGATCTCCCGGCGTGGGCCCAATGCCTTCCTACGAGCAGTACTTC

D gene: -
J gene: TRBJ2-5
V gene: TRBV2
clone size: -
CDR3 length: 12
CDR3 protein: CASSVYGETQYF
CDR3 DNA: TGTGCCAGCAGCGTGTATGGAGAGACCCAGTACTTC

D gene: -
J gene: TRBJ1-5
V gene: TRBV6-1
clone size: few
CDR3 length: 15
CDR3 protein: CASSEATTGFQPQHF
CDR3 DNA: TGTGCCAGCAGTGAGGCGACTACAGGGTTCCAGCCCCAGCATTTT

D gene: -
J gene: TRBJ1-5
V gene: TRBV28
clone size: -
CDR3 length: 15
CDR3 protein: CASSLRWQKNQPQHF
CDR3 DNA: TGTGCCAGCAGTTTGAGGTGGCAGAAAAATCAGCCCCAGCATTTT

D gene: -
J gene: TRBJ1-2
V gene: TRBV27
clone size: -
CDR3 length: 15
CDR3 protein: CASSYRQGSNYGYTF
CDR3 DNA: TGTGCCAGCAGTTATAGGCAGGGCTCTAACTATGGCTACACCTTC

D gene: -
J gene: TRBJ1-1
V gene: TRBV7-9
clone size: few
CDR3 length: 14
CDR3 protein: CASSLGPAGTEAFF
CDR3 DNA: TGTGCCAGCAGCTTAGGGCCGGCGGGCACTGAAGCTTTCTTT

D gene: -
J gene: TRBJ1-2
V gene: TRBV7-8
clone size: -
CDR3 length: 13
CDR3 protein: CASSVQQNYGYTF
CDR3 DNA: TGTGCCAGCAGCGTACAGCAAAACTATGGCTACACCTTC

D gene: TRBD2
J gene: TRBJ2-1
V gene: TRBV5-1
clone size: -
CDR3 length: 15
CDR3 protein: CASSWGGLAGGEQFF
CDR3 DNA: TGCGCCAGCAGCTGGGGCGGACTAGCGGGCGGCGAGCAGTTCTTC

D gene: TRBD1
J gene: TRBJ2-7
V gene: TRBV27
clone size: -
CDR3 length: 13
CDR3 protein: CASARQGRYEQYF
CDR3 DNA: TGTGCCAGCGCGAGACAGGGGCGCTACGAGCAGTACTTC

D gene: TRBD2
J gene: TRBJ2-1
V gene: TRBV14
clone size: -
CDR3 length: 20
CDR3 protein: CASSQWSSGRARFSYNEQFF
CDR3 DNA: TGTGCCAGCAGCCAATGGTCTAGCGGGAGGGCCCGGTTCTCTTACAATGAGCAGTTCTTC

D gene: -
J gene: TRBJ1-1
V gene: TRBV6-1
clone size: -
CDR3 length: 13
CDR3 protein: CASSDRGGTEAFF
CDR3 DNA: TGTGCCAGCAGTGACAGGGGTGGCACTGAAGCTTTCTTT

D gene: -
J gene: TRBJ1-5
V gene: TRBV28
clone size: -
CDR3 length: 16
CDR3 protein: CASSPTGTLLNQPQHF
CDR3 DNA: TGTGCCAGCAGTCCCACCGGGACCTTATTAAATCAGCCCCAGCATTTT

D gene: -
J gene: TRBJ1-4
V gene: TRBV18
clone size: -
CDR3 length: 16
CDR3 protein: CASSPRGRPTNEKLFF
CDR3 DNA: TGTGCCAGCTCACCGCGCGGGAGGCCAACTAATGAAAAACTGTTTTTT

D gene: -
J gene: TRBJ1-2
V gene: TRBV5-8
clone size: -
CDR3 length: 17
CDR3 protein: CASSLMDTRRPLYGYTF
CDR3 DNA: TGTGCCAGCAGCTTGATGGACACAAGACGACCACTCTATGGCTACACCTTC

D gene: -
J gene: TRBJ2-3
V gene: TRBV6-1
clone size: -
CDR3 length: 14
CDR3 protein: CASSERAGTDTQYF
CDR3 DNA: TGTGCCAGCAGTGAGCGGGCTGGCACAGATACGCAGTATTTT

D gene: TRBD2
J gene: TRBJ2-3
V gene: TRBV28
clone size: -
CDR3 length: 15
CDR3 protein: CASNGLAGLADTQYF
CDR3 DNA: TGTGCCAGCAACGGACTAGCGGGATTAGCAGATACGCAGTATTTT

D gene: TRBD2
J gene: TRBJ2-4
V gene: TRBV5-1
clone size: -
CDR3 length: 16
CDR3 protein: CASSLVSQRDKNIQYF
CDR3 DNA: TGCGCCAGCAGCTTGGTCTCTCAGCGGGACAAAAACATTCAGTACTTC

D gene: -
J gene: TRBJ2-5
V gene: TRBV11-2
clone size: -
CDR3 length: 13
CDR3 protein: CASSSNQVETQYF
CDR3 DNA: TGTGCCAGCAGCTCGAACCAGGTAGAGACCCAGTACTTC